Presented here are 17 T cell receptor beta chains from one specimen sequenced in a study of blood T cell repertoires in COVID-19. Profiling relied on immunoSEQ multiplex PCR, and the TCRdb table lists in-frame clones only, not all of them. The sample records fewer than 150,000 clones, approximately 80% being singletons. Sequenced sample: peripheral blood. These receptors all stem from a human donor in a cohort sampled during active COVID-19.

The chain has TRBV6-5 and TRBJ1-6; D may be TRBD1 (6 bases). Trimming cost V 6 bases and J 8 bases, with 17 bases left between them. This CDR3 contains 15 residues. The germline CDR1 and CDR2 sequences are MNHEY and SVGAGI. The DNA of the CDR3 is TGTGCCAGCAGGGCCGCAGGACAGCTCCATTCACCCCTCCACTTT. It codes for CASRAAGQLHSPLHF.

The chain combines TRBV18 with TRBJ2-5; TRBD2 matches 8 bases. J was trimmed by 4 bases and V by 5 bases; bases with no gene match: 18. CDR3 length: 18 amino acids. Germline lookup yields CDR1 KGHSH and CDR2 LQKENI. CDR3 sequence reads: CASSSSRPNTRGGETQYF. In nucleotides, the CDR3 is TGTGCCAGCTCATCTTCCCGACCCAACACCCGGGGGGGAGAGACCCAGTACTTC.

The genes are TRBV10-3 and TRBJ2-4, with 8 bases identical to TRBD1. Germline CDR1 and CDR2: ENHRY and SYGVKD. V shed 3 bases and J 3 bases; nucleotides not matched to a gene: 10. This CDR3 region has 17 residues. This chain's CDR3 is CAISEGRQGAVKNIQYF. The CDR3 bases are TGTGCCATCAGTGAAGGGAGGCAGGGGGCGGTCAAAAACATTCAGTACTTC.

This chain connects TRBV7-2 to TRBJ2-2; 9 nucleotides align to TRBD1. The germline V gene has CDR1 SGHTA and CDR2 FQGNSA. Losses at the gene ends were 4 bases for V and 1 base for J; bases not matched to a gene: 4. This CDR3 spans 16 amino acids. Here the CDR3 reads CASSSGTGRNTGELFF. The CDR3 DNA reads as TGTGCCAGCAGCTCCGGGACAGGGAGGAACACCGGGGAGCTGTTTTTT.

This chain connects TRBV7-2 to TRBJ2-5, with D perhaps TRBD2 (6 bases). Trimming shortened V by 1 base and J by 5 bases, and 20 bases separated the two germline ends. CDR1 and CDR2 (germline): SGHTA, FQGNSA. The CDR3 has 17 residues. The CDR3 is CASSLGTGGVRGETQYF. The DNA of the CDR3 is TGTGCCAGCAGCTTAGGTACTGGCGGGGTCCGGGGGGAGACCCAGTACTTC.

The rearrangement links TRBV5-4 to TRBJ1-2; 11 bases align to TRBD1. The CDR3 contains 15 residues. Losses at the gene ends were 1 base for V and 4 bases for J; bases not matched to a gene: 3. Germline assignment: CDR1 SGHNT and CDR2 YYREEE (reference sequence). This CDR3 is CASSLWTGGSYGYTF. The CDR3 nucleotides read TGTGCCAGCAGCTTGTGGACAGGGGGCTCCTATGGCTACACCTTC.

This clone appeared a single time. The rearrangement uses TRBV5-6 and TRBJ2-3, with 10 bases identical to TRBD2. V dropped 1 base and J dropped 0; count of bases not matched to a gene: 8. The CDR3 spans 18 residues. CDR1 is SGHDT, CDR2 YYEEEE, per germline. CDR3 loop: CASSLILAGSFSTDTQYF. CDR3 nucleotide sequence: TGTGCCAGCAGCTTGATACTAGCGGGGTCGTTTAGCACAGATACGCAGTATTTT.

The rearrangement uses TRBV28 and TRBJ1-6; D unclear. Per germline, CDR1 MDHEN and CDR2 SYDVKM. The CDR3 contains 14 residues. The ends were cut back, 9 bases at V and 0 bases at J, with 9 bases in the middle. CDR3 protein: CASKRSSYNSPLHF. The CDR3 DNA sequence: TGTGCCAGTAAAAGGAGCTCCTATAATTCACCCCTCCACTTT.

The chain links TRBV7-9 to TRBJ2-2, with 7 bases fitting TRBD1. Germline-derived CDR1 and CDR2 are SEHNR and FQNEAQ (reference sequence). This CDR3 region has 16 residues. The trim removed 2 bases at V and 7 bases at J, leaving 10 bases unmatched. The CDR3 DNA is TGTGCCAGCAGCTTAACGGCGACAGGGCTGGGCGGGGAGCTGTTTTTT. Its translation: CASSLTATGLGGELFF.

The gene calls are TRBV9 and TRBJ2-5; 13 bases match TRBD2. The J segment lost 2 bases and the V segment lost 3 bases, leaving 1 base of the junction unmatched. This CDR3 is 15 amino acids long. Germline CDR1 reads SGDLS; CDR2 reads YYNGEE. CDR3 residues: CASSAGLAGQETQYF. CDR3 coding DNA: TGTGCCAGCAGCGCGGGACTAGCGGGGCAAGAGACCCAGTACTTC.

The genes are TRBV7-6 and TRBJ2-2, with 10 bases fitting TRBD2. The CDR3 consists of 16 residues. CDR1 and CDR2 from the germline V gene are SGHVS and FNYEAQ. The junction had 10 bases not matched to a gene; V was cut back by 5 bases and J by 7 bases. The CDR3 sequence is CASSRERGGRIGELFF. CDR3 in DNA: TGTGCCAGCAGCCGAGAGCGGGGGGGCCGAATCGGGGAGCTGTTTTTT.

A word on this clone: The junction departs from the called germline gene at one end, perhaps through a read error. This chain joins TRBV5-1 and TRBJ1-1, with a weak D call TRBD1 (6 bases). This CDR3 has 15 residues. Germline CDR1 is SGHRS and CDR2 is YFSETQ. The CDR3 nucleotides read TGCGCCAGCAGTTTGGCCGGACAGAGGAACACTGAAGCTTTCTTT. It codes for CASSLAGQRNTEAFF.

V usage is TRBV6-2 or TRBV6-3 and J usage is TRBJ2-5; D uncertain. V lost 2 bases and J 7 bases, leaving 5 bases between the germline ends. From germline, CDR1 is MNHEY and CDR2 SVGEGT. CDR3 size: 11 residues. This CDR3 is CASSYAGTQYF. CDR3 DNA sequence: TGTGCCAGCAGTTACGCAGGGACCCAGTACTTC.

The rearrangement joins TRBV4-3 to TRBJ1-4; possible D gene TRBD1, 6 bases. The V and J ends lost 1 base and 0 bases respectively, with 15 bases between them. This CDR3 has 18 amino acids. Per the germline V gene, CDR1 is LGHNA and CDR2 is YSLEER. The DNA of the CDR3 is TGCGCCAGCAGCCAAGTTAGGGGGGGGTATGCAACTAATGAAAAACTGTTTTTT. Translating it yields CASSQVRGGYATNEKLFF.

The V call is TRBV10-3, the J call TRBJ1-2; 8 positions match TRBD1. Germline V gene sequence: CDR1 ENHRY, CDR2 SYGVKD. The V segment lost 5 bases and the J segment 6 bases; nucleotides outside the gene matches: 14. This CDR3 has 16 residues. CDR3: CAISPGGLGNENGYTF. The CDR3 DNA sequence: TGTGCCATCAGTCCAGGGGGCCTAGGTAATGAAAATGGCTACACCTTC.

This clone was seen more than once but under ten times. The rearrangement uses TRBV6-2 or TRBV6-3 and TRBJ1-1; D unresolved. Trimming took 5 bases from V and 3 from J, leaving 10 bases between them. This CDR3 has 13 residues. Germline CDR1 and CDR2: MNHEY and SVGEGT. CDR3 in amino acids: CASSARSDTEAFF. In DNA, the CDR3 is TGTGCCAGCAGTGCTAGGAGTGACACTGAAGCTTTCTTT.

The CDR3 region is CASSLAGRGYQETQYF. CDR3 nucleotide sequence: TGCGCCAGCAGCTTGGCCGGTAGGGGCTACCAAGAGACCCAGTACTTC. The genes are TRBV5-1 and TRBJ2-5, with D possibly TRBD1 on 5 matching bases. Germline V gene sequence: CDR1 SGHRS, CDR2 YFSETQ. The ends were cut back, 0 bases at V and 0 bases at J, with 12 bases in the middle. The CDR3 has 16 amino acids.